These 22 T cell receptor beta chains were all obtained from the same sample, sequenced in a study of blood T cell repertoires in COVID-19. The method was immunoSEQ multiplex PCR; TCRdb's version includes in-frame clones alone and lacks a portion of them. Here the sample spans approximately 44,000 clones, around 79% being singletons. The sample comprised peripheral blood. Receptors were obtained from an elderly woman with acute or convalescent COVID-19.

For the CDR3, the DNA is TGTGCCAGCAAGGACAGGGACAACACAGATACGCAGTATTTT. It is translated as CASKDRDNTDTQYF. The chain combines TRBV7-3 with TRBJ2-3; 8 bases map to TRBD1. Germline trimming cut 7 bases from V and 2 bases from J; bases unmatched to any gene: 5. This CDR3 contains 14 residues. Per the germline V gene, CDR1 is SGHTA and CDR2 is FQGTGA.

The chain recombines TRBV12-3 or TRBV12-4 with TRBJ2-7, with TRBD2 matching over 7 bases. The CDR3 has 13 residues. The junction had 6 bases not matched to a gene; V was cut back by 3 bases and J by 7 bases. CDR3 DNA: TGTGCCAGCAGTTTTTCGGGGGGAGGGGAGCAGTACTTC. This codes for CASSFSGGGEQYF.

CDR3 coding DNA: TGTGCCAGCTCAAGGCCGGGACAGAGCTCTGGGGCCAACGTCCTGACTTTC. It translates to CASSRPGQSSGANVLTF. The chain has TRBV18 and TRBJ2-6; 7 bases agree with TRBD1. The germline V gene has CDR1 KGHSH and CDR2 LQKENI. The CDR3 totals 17 residues. V was pared by 5 bases and J by 0 bases, with 7 bases of the junction left unmatched.

V usage is TRBV5-1 and J usage is TRBJ2-2; a possible D gene is TRBD1 (5 bases). Deletions cut 7 bases from V and 5 bases from J, with 12 bases between. Germline loops: CDR1 SGHRS, CDR2 YFSETQ. The CDR3 covers 13 residues. The CDR3 nucleotides read TGCGCCAGCGGCAAAGGGGTGACCGGGGAGCTGTTTTTT. Translating gives CASGKGVTGELFF.

This sequence joins TRBV5-8 and TRBJ2-5, with D maybe TRBD1 (6 bases). The CDR3 is 13 amino acids. Germline CDR1 reads SGHTS; CDR2 reads YDEGEE. V lost 5 bases, J lost 3 bases, and 11 bases lay in between. The CDR3 DNA sequence: TGTGCCAGCAGGCAACAGGGAAAAGAGACCCAGTACTTC. It encodes CASRQQGKETQYF.

The gene calls are TRBV19 and TRBJ2-6, with 7 bases aligning to TRBD1. This CDR3 is built from 18 residues. With V trimmed by 6 bases and J by 0 bases, 11 bases remained unmatched. Germline loops: CDR1 LNHDA, CDR2 SQIVND (reference sequence). The CDR3 protein is CASRKATGRTSGANVLTF. CDR3 bases: TGTGCCAGTAGAAAGGCGACAGGGCGCACCTCTGGGGCCAACGTCCTGACTTTC. The variable domain in full, completed from reference TRBV19 and TRBJ2-6, reads DGGITQSPKYLFRKEGQNVTLSCEQNLNHDAMYWYRQDPGQGLRLIYYSQIVNDFQKGDIAEGYSVSREKKESFPLTVTSAQKNPTAFYLCASRKATGRTSGANVLTFGAGSRLTVL.

This chain joins TRBV7-8 and TRBJ2-5, with D possibly matching TRBD2 (5 bases). Trimming cost V 5 bases and J 3 bases, with 13 bases left between them. The CDR3 is 14 amino acids. Looked up from germline, CDR1 is SGHVS and CDR2 is FQNEAQ. CDR3 amino acids: CASSTREGEETQYF. DNA for the CDR3: TGTGCCAGCAGCACTCGAGAGGGAGAAGAGACCCAGTACTTC.

V is TRBV9 and J is TRBJ2-1; TRBD2 aligns across 7 bases. The junction had 10 bases not matched to a gene; V was cut back by 4 bases and J by 3 bases. Germline CDR1 reads SGDLS; CDR2 reads YYNGEE. The CDR3 has 16 residues. CDR3 DNA sequence: TGTGCCAGCAGCCCCCGGGGGGTAATGAACTACAATGAGCAGTTCTTC. Translating gives CASSPRGVMNYNEQFF. The whole variable domain, remainder taken from reference TRBV9 and TRBJ2-1, is DSGVTQTPKHLITATGQRVTLRCSPRSGDLSVYWYQQSLDQGLQFLIQYYNGEERAKGNILERFSAQQFPDLHSELNLSSLELGDSALYFCASSPRGVMNYNEQFFGPGTRLTVL.

In DNA form, the CDR3 reads TGCGCCAGCAGCCCCAGGCAGGCCAGTACCTACAATGAGCAGTTCTTC. Residues: CASSPRQASTYNEQFF. This chain connects TRBV5-1 to TRBJ2-1; unclear D gene. The V gene lost 4 bases and the J gene lost 2 bases, with 16 bases spanning the gap. CDR3 length equals 16 residues. CDR1 is SGHRS, CDR2 YFSETQ, per germline.

V is TRBV29-1 and J is TRBJ1-1; perhaps TRBD1 as D (6 bases). V was cut by 4 bases and J by 7 bases, with 13 bases left in between. This CDR3 is 12 amino acids long. CDR1 and CDR2 from the germline V gene are SQVTM and ANQGSEA. In DNA form, the CDR3 reads TGCAGCGTTGGTTTGGGGGCTAGTGAAGCTTTCTTT. Its translation: CSVGLGASEAFF.

The chain joins TRBV29-1 to TRBJ2-1; perhaps TRBD2 as D (5 bases). The V and J ends lost 0 bases and 0 bases respectively, with 12 bases between them. The length of the CDR3 is 16 residues. The V gene's germline CDR1 is SQVTM and CDR2 ANQGSEA. CDR3 sequence (DNA): TGCAGCGTTGAAGACCCTTATGGGAGCTCCTACAATGAGCAGTTCTTC. Protein sequence: CSVEDPYGSSYNEQFF.

This clone was observed a single time. The chain links TRBV2 to TRBJ2-7; TRBD2 aligns across 8 bases. The V gene end was trimmed by 3 bases and the J gene end by 5 bases; junction bases not matched to a gene: 9. CDR3 length: 15 amino acids. In germline, CDR1 is SNHLY, CDR2 FYNNEI. The CDR3 reads CASSDGAGGPHEQYF. For the CDR3, the DNA is TGTGCCAGCAGTGATGGGGCGGGAGGCCCCCACGAGCAGTACTTC.

This sequence joins TRBV30 and TRBJ2-7; possibly TRBD1 for D (5 bases). The germline V gene encodes CDR1 GTSNPN and CDR2 SVGIG (reference sequence). Trimming cost V 4 bases and J 2 bases, with 9 bases left between them. The CDR3 is made up of 12 amino acids. DNA of the CDR3: TGTGCCTGGAACACAGGAACCTACGAGCAGTACTTC. Its protein product is CAWNTGTYEQYF.

V gene TRBV2 combines with J gene TRBJ2-5; 15 nucleotides match TRBD2. CDR1 and CDR2 from the germline V gene are SNHLY and FYNNEI. The CDR3 length is 15 residues. Unmatched junction bases numbered 2, after V lost 8 bases and J lost 1 base. CDR3 protein: CASGGLAGGQETQYF. DNA of the CDR3: TGTGCCAGCGGGGGACTAGCGGGAGGCCAAGAGACCCAGTACTTC.

This clone came up a few times. The rearrangement uses TRBV15 and TRBJ2-1; TRBD2 might be the D (6 bases). Trimming shortened V by 9 bases and J by 3 bases, and 6 bases separated the two germline ends. Germline V gene data show CDR1 as LNHNV and CDR2 as YYDKDF (reference sequence). This CDR3 comprises 11 residues. The CDR3 bases are TGTGCCACGGGACTCTACAATGAGCAGTTCTTC. It is translated as CATGLYNEQFF.

The chain employs TRBV7-2 and TRBJ2-2; a weak D match, TRBD2 (5 bases). The ends were cut back, 2 bases at V and 0 bases at J, with 7 bases in the middle. The CDR3 has 15 residues. The V gene's germline CDR1 is SGHTA and CDR2 FQGNSA. CDR3 sequence: CASSLRAANTGELFF. CDR3 coding DNA: TGTGCCAGCAGCTTAAGAGCGGCGAACACCGGGGAGCTGTTTTTT.

The V and J genes are TRBV18 and TRBJ1-1; D gene unclear. CDR3 length: 14 amino acids. Germline assignment: CDR1 KGHSH and CDR2 LQKENI. Trimming took 0 bases from V and 1 from J, leaving 6 bases between them. The CDR3 is CASSPPPGNTEAFF. DNA for the CDR3: TGTGCCAGCTCACCACCCCCAGGGAACACTGAAGCTTTCTTT. The full variable domain, in which reference TRBV18 and TRBJ1-1 provide the parts outside the CDR3, is NAGVMQNPRHLVRRRGQEARLRCSPMKGHSHVYWYRQLPEEGLKFMVYLQKENIIDESGMPKERFSAEFPKEGPSILRIQQVVRGDSAAYFCASSPPPGNTEAFFGQGTRLTVV.

V is TRBV15 and J is TRBJ1-1; D uncertain. Germline assignment: CDR1 LNHNV and CDR2 YYDKDF (reference sequence). There are 18 residues in the CDR3. CDR3 nucleotide sequence: TGTGCACCAGCAGAGATTCTGGCGGAGAAACCTCGGAACACTGAAGCTTTCTTT. Protein sequence: CAPAEILAEKPRNTEAFF.

This clone appeared a single time. The chain has TRBV9 and TRBJ2-7; D is perhaps TRBD1 (6 bases). The length of the CDR3 is 18 residues. The V gene lost 2 bases and the J gene lost 6 bases, with 27 bases spanning the gap. From germline, CDR1 is SGDLS and CDR2 YYNGEE. The CDR3 sequence: CASSVHLSGRGGEGEQYF. The CDR3 DNA reads as TGTGCCAGCAGCGTTCACCTCAGTGGCAGGGGCGGCGAAGGCGAGCAGTACTTC.

The V and J genes are TRBV19 and TRBJ1-5, with D unresolved. Looked up from germline, CDR1 is LNHDA and CDR2 is SQIVND (reference sequence). V shed 11 bases and J shed 7 bases, with 18 bases lying between them. The CDR3 contains 13 residues. Written as DNA, the CDR3 is TGTGCCTCAAGTGCCGGTTTGCGGCAGCCCCAGCATTTT. Translation: CASSAGLRQPQHF.

The V and J genes are TRBV27 and TRBJ2-1; TRBD2 aligns across 15 bases. Germline V gene lookup returns CDR1 MNHEY and CDR2 SMNVEV (reference sequence). This CDR3 contains 18 residues. Germline trimming cut 0 bases from V and 9 bases from J; bases unmatched to any gene: 9. DNA of the CDR3: TGTGCCAGCAGTTTATCTGGACTAGCGGGAGGGCCGATCATTGAGCAGTTCTTC. Its translation is CASSLSGLAGGPIIEQFF.

The rearrangement uses TRBV28 and TRBJ1-2; D remains ambiguous. Trimming took off 4 bases at V and 4 bases at J, with 10 bases between the two ends. The CDR3 loop spans 13 amino acids. The germline CDR1 and CDR2 sequences are MDHEN and SYDVKM. The CDR3 protein is CASSSVIIYGYTF. The CDR3 DNA reads as TGTGCCAGCAGTTCGGTCATCATCTATGGCTACACCTTC.